Listed below are T cell receptor beta chains from one sample, sequenced in a study of cytomegalovirus exposure and HLA in healthy donors. Some clones are missing from TCRdb's copy, which holds only in-frame ones; the method was immunoSEQ multiplex PCR. The sample has 200,000 to 300,000 clones, roughly four fifths seen once; the top ten hold roughly 2%. The sample taken for sequencing was PBMCs. Source of these receptors: a woman in her forties in good health and CMV-seropositive. CDR3s include the opening cysteine and the closing phenylalanine or tryptophan. D genes are given only for firm matches. Rows give clone size only sometimes, using once, few, many, or a class for an expanded clone.

D gene,V gene,clone size,J gene,CDR3 DNA,CDR3 protein
NA,TRBV28,NA,TRBJ1-5,TGTGCCAGCAGACCCTTCTGGGGGCTCCCCGTTGATCAGCCCCAGCATTTT,CASRPFWGLPVDQPQHF
TRBD2,TRBV4-2,NA,TRBJ2-7,TGTGCCAGCAGCTCTATGGGACTAGCGAGACGCTCCTACGAGCAGTACTTC,CASSSMGLARRSYEQYF
TRBD1,TRBV7-6,NA,TRBJ1-1,TGTGCCAGCAGCTTAGCGCCACAGGGGGCAGCTGAAGCTTTCTTT,CASSLAPQGAAEAFF
TRBD2,TRBV11-1,NA,TRBJ2-7,TGTGCCAGCAGCCCGACTAGCGATCTATACGAGCAGTACTTC,CASSPTSDLYEQYF
NA,TRBV20-1,NA,TRBJ2-7,TGCAGTGCTAAGGTCGACTACGAGCAGTACTTC,CSAKVDYEQYF
TRBD1,TRBV19,NA,TRBJ1-6,TGTGCCAGTAATCCAGGGGGCTATAATTCACCCCTCCACTTT,CASNPGGYNSPLHF
NA,TRBV29-1,NA,TRBJ2-3,TGCAGCGCTGAACATAGCACAGATACGCAGTATTTT,CSAEHSTDTQYF
TRBD2,TRBV27,NA,TRBJ2-5,TGTGCCAGCAGTACAATAGCGGGAGAAGAGACCCAGTACTTC,CASSTIAGEETQYF
TRBD2,TRBV10-3,NA,TRBJ2-7,TGTGCCATCAGTGAGGGGACTAGCGGGGCCTACGAGCAGTACTTC,CAISEGTSGAYEQYF
NA,TRBV6-6,NA,TRBJ2-5,TGTGCCAGCAGTAGACGTAGCGGAGGCGGGGAGACCCAGTACTTC,CASSRRSGGGETQYF
NA,TRBV28,NA,TRBJ2-1,TGTGCCAGCCCCCCTCTTGGGCAATACAATGAGCAGTTCTTC,CASPPLGQYNEQFF
TRBD2,TRBV27,NA,TRBJ2-7,TGTGCCAGCAGGACTAGCGGAGGGAACGAGCAGTACTTC,CASRTSGGNEQYF
NA,TRBV29-1,NA,TRBJ2-5,TGCAGCGTTCTCACAGGGTCCGGGGAGACCCAGTACTTC,CSVLTGSGETQYF
TRBD2,TRBV6-5,NA,TRBJ2-2,TGTGCCAGCAGCAGGACTAGCGGCTTAACCGGGGAGCTGTTTTTT,CASSRTSGLTGELFF
NA,TRBV12-5,NA,TRBJ1-5,TGTGCTAGTGGTCTACAGGGCTTAAATCAGCCCCAGCATTTT,CASGLQGLNQPQHF
NA,TRBV11-3,many,TRBJ2-1,TGTGCCAGCAGCTTAGCCTCTGCTAGCGATGGGAATGAGCAGTTCTTC,CASSLASASDGNEQFF
NA,TRBV25-1,NA,TRBJ2-7,TGTGCCAGCAGTGAAGCAGGGGGGTACGAGCAGTACTTC,CASSEAGGYEQYF
TRBD1,TRBV7-9,NA,TRBJ2-1,TGTGCCAGCACCCGAACGACAGGGTACAATGAGCAGTTCTTC,CASTRTTGYNEQFF
NA,TRBV27,NA,TRBJ2-3,TGTGCCAGCAGTTTACGAACGCCCCGTGGGGGAGGCGTCGCAGATACGCAGTATTTT,CASSLRTPRGGGVADTQYF